This T cell receptor (beta chain) is from a study of CD8+ T cells in alopecia areata. For the study at large: Patients remained on tofacitinib for 6 to 18 months and then went 6 months without it. Regarding the study as a whole: An increase in clonality over normal scalp was evident in lesional scalp, especially alopecia totalis/universalis.

Alopecia areata patients provided lesional scalp punch biopsies and peripheral blood. Researchers picked out CD4+ and CD8+ T cells from PBMCs by sorting. Worth noting for this clone: The antigen remains undetermined.

As the sequencing template, cDNA was produced by extracting RNA and reverse transcribing it. Repertoires were generated with immunoSEQ multiplex PCR, while TCRdb's copy carries only in-frame clones and drops some. The sample records over 150,000 clones, roughly 59% being singletons. This CDR3 region has 15 residues. V shed 4 bases and J 3 bases; nucleotides not matched to a gene: 10. Germline CDR1 and CDR2: SGHDT and YYEEEE. The V and J genes are TRBV5-6 and TRBJ2-7, with 7 nucleotides matching TRBD2. This TCR was sampled from a human donor with alopecia areata. The specimen was CD4+ T cells sorted from blood, collected at week 0. This CDR3 reads CASSEVGAGIYEQYF. The CDR3 DNA follows: TGTGCCAGCAGCGAAGTCGGAGCGGGGATCTACGAGCAGTACTTC.